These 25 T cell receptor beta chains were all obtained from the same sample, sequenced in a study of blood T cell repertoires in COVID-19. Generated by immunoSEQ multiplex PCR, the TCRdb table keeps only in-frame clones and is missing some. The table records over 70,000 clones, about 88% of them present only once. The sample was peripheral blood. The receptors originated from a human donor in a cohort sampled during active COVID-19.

CDR3 DNA sequence: TGTGCCAGCAGTTTAGAACTTGGTTCACCCCTCCACTTT. Protein product: CASSLELGSPLHF. The V and J genes are TRBV12-3 or TRBV12-4 and TRBJ1-6; D remains unclear. This CDR3 contains 13 residues. The V end was cut by 1 base, the J end by 9 bases, with 7 bases between.

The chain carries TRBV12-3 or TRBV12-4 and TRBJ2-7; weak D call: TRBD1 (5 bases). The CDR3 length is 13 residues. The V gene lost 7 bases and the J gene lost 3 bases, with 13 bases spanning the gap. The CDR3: CASTLGLSYEQYF. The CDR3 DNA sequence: TGTGCCAGCACCTTGGGGCTTAGCTACGAGCAGTACTTC.

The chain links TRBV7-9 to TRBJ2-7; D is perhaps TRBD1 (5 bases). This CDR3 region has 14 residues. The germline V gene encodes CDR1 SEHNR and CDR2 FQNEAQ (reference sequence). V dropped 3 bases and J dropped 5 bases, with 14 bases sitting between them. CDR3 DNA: TGTGCCAGCAGCTTTGGATCAGGGTCCCACGAGCAGTACTTC. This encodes CASSFGSGSHEQYF.

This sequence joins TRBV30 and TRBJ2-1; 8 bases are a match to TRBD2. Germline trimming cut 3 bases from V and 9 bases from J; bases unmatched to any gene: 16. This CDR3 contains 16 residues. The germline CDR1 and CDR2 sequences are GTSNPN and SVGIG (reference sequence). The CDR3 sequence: CAWRTLGGGRHTEQFF. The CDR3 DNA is TGTGCCTGGAGGACCTTGGGGGGCGGGAGGCATACTGAGCAGTTCTTC.

CDR3 region: CASSPGTSGYEQYF. CDR3 nucleotides: TGTGCCAGCAGCCCCGGGACTAGCGGCTACGAGCAGTACTTC. V and J are TRBV3-1 (or the pseudogene TRBV3-2) and TRBJ2-7; 11 positions match TRBD2. Germline lookup yields CDR1 LGHDT and CDR2 YNNKEL (reference sequence). The ends lost 4 bases at V and 3 bases at J; junction bases unmatched: 2. This CDR3 is 14 amino acids long.

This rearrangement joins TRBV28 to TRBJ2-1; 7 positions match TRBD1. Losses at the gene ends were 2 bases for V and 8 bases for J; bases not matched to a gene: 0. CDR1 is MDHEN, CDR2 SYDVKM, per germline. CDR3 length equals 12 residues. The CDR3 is CASSLQGDEQFF. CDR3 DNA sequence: TGTGCCAGCAGTTTACAGGGGGATGAGCAGTTCTTC.

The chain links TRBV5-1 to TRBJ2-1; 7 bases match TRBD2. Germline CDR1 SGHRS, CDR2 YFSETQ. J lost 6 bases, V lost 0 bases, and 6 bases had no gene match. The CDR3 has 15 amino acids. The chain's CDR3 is CASSLAASGANEQFF. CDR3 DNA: TGCGCCAGCAGCTTGGCGGCTAGCGGAGCCAATGAGCAGTTCTTC.

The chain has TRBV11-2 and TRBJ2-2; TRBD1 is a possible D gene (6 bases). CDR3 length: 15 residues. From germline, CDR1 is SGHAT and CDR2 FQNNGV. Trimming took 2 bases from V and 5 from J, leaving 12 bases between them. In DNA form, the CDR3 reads TGTGCCAGCAGCTTAACCCCAGGGGAGACCGGGGAGCTGTTTTTT. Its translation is CASSLTPGETGELFF.

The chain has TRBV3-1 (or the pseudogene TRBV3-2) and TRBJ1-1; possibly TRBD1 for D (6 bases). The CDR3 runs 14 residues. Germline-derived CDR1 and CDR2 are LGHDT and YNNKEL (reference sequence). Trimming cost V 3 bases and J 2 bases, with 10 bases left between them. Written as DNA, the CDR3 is TGTGCCAGCAGCCAGGAACAGGGAAACACTGAAGCTTTCTTT. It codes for CASSQEQGNTEAFF.

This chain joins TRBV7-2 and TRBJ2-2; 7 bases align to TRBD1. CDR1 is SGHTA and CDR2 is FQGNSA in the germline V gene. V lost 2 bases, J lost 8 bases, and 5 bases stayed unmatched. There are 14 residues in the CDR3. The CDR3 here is CASSLYGTEGELFF. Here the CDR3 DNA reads TGTGCCAGCAGCTTATACGGGACAGAAGGGGAGCTGTTTTTT.

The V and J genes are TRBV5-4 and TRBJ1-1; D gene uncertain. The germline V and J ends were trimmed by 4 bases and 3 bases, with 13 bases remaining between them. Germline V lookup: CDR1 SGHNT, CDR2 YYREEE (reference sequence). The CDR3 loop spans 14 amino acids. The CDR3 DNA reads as TGTGCCAGCAGCCAAGCCGGGGTGGACACTGAAGCTTTCTTT. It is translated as CASSQAGVDTEAFF. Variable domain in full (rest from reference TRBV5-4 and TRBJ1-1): ETGVTQSPTHLIKTRGQQVTLRCSSQSGHNTVSWYQQALGQGPQFIFQYYREEENGRGNFPPRFSGLQFPNYSSELNVNALELDDSALYLCASSQAGVDTEAFFGQGTRLTVV.

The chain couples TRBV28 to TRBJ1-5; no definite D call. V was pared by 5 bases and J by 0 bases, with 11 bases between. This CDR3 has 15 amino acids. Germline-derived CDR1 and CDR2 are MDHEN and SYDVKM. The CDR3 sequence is CASSLRGYSNQPQHF. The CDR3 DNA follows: TGTGCCAGCAGTCTGCGGGGTTATAGCAATCAGCCCCAGCATTTT.

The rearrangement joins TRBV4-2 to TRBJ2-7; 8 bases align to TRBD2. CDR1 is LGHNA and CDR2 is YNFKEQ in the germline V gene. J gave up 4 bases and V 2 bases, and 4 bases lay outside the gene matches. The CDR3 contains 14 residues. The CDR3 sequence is CASSQTGGEYEQYF. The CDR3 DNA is TGTGCCAGCAGCCAAACGGGAGGGGAATACGAGCAGTACTTC.

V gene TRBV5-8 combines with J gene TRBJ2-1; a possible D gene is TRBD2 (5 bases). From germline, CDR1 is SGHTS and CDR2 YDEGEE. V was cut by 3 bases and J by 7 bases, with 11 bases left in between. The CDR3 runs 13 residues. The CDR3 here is CASSSSRGNEQFF. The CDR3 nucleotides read TGTGCCAGCAGCTCGAGTCGGGGTAATGAGCAGTTCTTC.

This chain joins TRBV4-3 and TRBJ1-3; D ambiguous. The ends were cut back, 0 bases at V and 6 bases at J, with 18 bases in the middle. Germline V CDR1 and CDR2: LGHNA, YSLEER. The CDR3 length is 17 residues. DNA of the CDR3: TGCGCCAGCAGCCAAGACCCCCATTATCGGGGAACAAACACCATATATTTT. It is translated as CASSQDPHYRGTNTIYF.

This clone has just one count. In DNA, the CDR3 is TGTGCCAGCAACAAACCGAACACTGAAGCTTTCTTT. Protein sequence: CASNKPNTEAFF. The chain links TRBV6-5 to TRBJ1-1; D is ambiguous. Deletions cut 7 bases from V and 1 base from J, with 7 bases between. The CDR3 sequence is 12 residues long. Germline V CDR1 and CDR2: MNHEY, SVGAGI.

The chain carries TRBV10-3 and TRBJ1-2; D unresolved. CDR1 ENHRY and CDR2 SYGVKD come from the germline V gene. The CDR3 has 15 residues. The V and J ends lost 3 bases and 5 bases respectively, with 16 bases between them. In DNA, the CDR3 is TGTGCCATCAGTGACTCGTCCCGGAGGGTGTATGGCTACACCTTC. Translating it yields CAISDSSRRVYGYTF.

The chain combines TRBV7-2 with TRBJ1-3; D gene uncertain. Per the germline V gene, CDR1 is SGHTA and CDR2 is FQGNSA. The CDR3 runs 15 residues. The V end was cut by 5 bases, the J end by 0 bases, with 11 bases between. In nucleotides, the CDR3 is TGTGCCAGCAGCCCCAGTGACTCCTCTGGAAACACCATATATTTT. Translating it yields CASSPSDSSGNTIYF.

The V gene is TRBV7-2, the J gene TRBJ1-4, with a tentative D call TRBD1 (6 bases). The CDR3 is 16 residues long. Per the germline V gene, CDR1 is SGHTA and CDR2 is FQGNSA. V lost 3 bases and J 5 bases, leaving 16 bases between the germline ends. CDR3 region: CASSLFYAGANEKLFF. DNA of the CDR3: TGTGCCAGCAGCTTGTTTTATGCGGGGGCAAATGAAAAACTGTTTTTT.

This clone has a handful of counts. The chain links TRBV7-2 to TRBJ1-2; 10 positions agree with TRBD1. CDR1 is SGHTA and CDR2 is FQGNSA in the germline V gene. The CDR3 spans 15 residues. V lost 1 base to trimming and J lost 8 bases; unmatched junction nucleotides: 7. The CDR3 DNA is TGTGCCAGCAGCTTAGGAGACAGGGGGCCGGGAGGCTACACCTTC. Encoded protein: CASSLGDRGPGGYTF.

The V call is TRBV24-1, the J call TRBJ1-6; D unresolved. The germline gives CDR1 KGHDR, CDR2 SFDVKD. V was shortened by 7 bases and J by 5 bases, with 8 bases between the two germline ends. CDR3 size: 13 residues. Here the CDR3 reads CATRREDNSPLHF. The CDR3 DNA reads TGTGCCACCAGGAGGGAGGATAATTCACCCCTCCACTTT.

The CDR3 here is CASSWRASGAYEQYF. The CDR3 nucleotides are TGTGCCAGCAGCTGGAGGGCTAGCGGCGCCTACGAGCAGTACTTC. The V call is TRBV5-4, the J call TRBJ2-7, with TRBD2 matching 7 bases. CDR3 length equals 15 residues. CDR1 SGHNT and CDR2 YYREEE come from the germline V gene (reference sequence). J was trimmed by 2 bases and V by 3 bases; bases with no gene match: 8.

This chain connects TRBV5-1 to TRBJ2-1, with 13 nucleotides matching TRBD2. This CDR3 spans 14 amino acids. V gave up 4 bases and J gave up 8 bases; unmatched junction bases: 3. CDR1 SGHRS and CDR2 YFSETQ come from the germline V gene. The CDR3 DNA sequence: TGCGCCAGCAGCCCCGGACTAGCGGGAGATGAGCAGTTCTTC. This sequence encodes CASSPGLAGDEQFF.

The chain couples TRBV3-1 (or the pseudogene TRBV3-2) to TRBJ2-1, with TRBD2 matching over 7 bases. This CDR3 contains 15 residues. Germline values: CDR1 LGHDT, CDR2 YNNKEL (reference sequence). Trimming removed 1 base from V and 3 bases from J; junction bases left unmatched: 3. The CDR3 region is CASSQGGGFYNEQFF. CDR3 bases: TGTGCCAGCAGCCAAGGGGGGGGGTTCTACAATGAGCAGTTCTTC.

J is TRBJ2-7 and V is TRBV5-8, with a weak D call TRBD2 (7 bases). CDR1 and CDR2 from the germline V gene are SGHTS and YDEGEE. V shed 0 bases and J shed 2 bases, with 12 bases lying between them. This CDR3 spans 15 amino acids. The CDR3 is CASSLVKGGPYEQYF. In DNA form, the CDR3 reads TGTGCCAGCAGCTTGGTTAAGGGGGGGCCCTACGAGCAGTACTTC.